The TCR beta chain under discussion was sequenced for a study of blood T cell repertoires in COVID-19. Study at large: Some COVID-19 samples were acute and others convalescent; all came from the United States, Italy and Spain. The analysed material was cDNA or gDNA that came from T cells, B-cell-depleted T cells, or PBMCs.

The data were produced by immunoSEQ multiplex PCR, yet TCRdb's version contains in-frame clones alone and is incomplete. Of around 220,000 clones listed, 88% are singletons. This TCR derives from a woman in her thirties or forties who had recovered from COVID-19. The sequencing input was peripheral blood.

The CDR3: CASSRSPQGARSVETQYF. The CDR3 region has the DNA TGTGCCAGCAGCCGATCACCACAGGGGGCGCGTTCGGTAGAGACCCAGTACTTC. The chain combines TRBV5-5 with TRBJ2-5; 9 bases match TRBD1. Germline loops: CDR1 SGHKS, CDR2 YYEKEE (reference sequence). CDR3 size: 18 residues. V lost 4 bases, J lost 4 bases, and 17 bases stayed unmatched.